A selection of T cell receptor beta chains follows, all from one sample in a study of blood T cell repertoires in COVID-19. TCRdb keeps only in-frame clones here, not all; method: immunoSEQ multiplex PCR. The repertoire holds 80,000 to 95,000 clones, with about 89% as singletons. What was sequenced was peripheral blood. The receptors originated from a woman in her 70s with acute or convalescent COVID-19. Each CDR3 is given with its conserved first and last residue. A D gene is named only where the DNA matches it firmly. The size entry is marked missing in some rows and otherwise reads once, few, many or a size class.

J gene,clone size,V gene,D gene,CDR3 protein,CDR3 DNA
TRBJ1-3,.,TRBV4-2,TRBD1,CASSREAGGNGNTIYF,TGTGCCAGCAGCCGGGAGGCAGGGGGCAATGGAAACACCATATATTTT
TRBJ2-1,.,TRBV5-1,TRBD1,CASSLIVTGGVPSYNEQFF,TGCGCCAGCAGCTTGATTGTGACAGGGGGCGTTCCCTCCTACAATGAGCAGTTCTTC
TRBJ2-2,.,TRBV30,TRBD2,CAWRRLAGNTGELFF,TGTGCCTGGAGGAGGCTAGCGGGGAACACCGGGGAGCTGTTTTTT
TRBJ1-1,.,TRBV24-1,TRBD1,CATSGDRDTEAFF,TGTGCCACCTCAGGCGACAGGGACACTGAAGCTTTCTTT
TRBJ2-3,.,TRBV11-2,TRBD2,CASSLSGGLTDTQYF,TGTGCCAGCAGCTTAAGCGGGGGGCTCACAGATACGCAGTATTTT
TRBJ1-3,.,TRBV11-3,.,CASSLEGQPGNTIYF,TGTGCCAGCAGCTTAGAGGGGCAGCCTGGAAACACCATATATTTT
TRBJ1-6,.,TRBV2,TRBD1,CASRLQGNRNSPLHF,TGTGCCAGCAGACTACAGGGGAATCGTAATTCACCCCTCCACTTT
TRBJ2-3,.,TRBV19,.,CASSITGRDNTQYF,TGTGCCAGTAGTATTACAGGGAGAGATAATACGCAGTATTTT
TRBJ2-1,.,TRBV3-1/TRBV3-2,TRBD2,CASSIAGGGGEQFF,TGTGCCAGCAGCATAGCTGGGGGGGGAGGTGAGCAGTTCTTC
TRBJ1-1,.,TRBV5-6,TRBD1,CASSKGAGTEAFF,TGTGCCAGCAGCAAGGGGGCCGGGACTGAAGCTTTCTTT
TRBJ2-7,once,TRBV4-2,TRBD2,CASSQGTSGVGNYEQYF,TGTGCCAGCAGCCAGGGGACTAGCGGAGTGGGAAACTACGAGCAGTACTTC
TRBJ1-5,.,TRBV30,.,CAWSVGGAQPQHF,TGTGCCTGGAGTGTAGGGGGGGCCCAGCCCCAGCATTTT
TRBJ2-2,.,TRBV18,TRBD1,CASSTLTGLTGELFF,TGTGCCAGCTCAACGTTGACAGGGCTCACCGGGGAGCTGTTTTTT
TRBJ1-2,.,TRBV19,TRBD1,CASSQDRGRAYGYTF,TGTGCCAGTTCCCAAGACAGGGGGCGCGCCTATGGCTACACCTTC
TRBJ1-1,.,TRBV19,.,CASSISVQGRRAFF,TGTGCCAGTAGTATCAGCGTGCAGGGGAGACGGGCTTTCTTT
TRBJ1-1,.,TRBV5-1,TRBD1,CASSNGQGLEAFF,TGCGCCAGCAGCAACGGACAGGGTTTAGAAGCTTTCTTT
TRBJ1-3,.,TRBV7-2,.,CASGAYLAISGNTIYF,TGTGCCAGCGGAGCTTACCTCGCCATCTCTGGAAACACCATATATTTT
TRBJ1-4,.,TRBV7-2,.,CASSPRVWEKLFF,TGTGCCAGCAGCCCCAGGGTATGGGAAAAACTGTTTTTT
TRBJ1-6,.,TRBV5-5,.,CASSLAAGAYSPLHF,TGTGCCAGCAGCTTGGCTGCGGGGGCGTATTCACCCCTCCACTTT
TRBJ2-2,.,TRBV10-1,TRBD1,CASSFPGQPTGELFF,TGCGCCAGCAGTTTTCCGGGACAGCCCACCGGGGAGCTGTTTTTT
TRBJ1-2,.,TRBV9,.,CASSVAIDGYTF,TGTGCCAGCAGCGTAGCAATAGATGGCTACACCTTC
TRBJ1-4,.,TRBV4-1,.,CASSQDPPVPNEKLFF,TGCGCCAGCAGCCAAGACCCCCCAGTCCCTAATGAAAAACTGTTTTTT
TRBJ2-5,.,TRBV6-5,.,CASSLGWGEIQYF,TGTGCCAGCAGCCTCGGATGGGGAGAGATCCAGTACTTC
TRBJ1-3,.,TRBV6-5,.,CAIAGLSYSGNTIYF,TGTGCCATCGCGGGGCTTTCTTACTCTGGAAACACCATATATTTT
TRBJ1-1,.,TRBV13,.,CASSLAGGGTEAFF,TGTGCCAGCAGCTTAGCTGGGGGGGGCACTGAAGCTTTCTTT
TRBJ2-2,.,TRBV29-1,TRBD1,CSVESTGRPGELFF,TGCAGCGTCGAGTCGACAGGGCGGCCCGGGGAGCTGTTTTTT
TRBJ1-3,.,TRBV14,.,CASSQDLGSTIYF,TGTGCCAGCAGCCAAGATCTTGGCAGCACCATATATTTT
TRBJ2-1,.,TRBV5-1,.,CASSLSGEGWDEQFF,TGCGCCAGCAGCTTGTCGGGAGAGGGTTGGGATGAGCAGTTCTTC
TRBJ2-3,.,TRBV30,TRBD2,CAWSKAGVVDTQYF,TGTGCCTGGTCCAAAGCGGGAGTAGTCGATACGCAGTATTTT
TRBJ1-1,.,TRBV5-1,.,CASSFSDRNTEAFF,TGCGCCAGCAGCTTCTCCGACAGGAACACTGAAGCTTTCTTT